This T cell receptor beta chain was observed in a study of T cell responses to AZD1222 COVID-19 vaccine. Broader study findings: Baseline seropositivity characterized only a handful of AZD1222 recipients.

V was clipped by 5 bases and J by 4 bases; unmatched bases: 5. Germline V lookup: CDR1 MRHNA, CDR2 SNTAGT. There are 16 residues in the CDR3. The data were produced by immunoSEQ multiplex PCR, yet TCRdb's version contains in-frame clones alone and is incomplete. The sample shows about 110,000 clones, about 86% of them seen only once. This clone showed up just once. Its antigen is not identified. The sample consisted of peripheral blood, taken on day 0 of AZD1222 vaccination. The source of this sequence is an adult in good health. V gene TRBV6-4 combines with J gene TRBJ2-1, with 13 bases identical to TRBD2. CDR3 amino acids: CASSPGLAGIYNEQFF. CDR3 DNA sequence: TGTGCCAGCAGTCCGGGACTAGCGGGGATTTACAATGAGCAGTTCTTC.